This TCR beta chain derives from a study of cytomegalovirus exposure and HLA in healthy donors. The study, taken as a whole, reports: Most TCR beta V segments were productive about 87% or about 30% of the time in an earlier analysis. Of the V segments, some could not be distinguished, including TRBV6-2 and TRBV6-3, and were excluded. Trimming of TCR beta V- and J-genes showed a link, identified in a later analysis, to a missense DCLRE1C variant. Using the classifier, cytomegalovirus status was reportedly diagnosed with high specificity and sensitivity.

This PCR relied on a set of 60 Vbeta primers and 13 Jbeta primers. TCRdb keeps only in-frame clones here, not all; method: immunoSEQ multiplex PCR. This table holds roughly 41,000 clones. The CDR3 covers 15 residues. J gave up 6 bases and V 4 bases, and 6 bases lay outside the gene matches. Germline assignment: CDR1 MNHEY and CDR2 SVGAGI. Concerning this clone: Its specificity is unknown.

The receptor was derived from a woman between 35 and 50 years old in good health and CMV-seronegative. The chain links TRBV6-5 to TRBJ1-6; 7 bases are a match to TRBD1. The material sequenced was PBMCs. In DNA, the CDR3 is TGTGCCAGCAGTTCCCGACAGGGCCCTAATTCACCCCTCCACTTT. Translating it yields CASSSRQGPNSPLHF.